The T cell receptor (beta chain) under discussion was sequenced for a study of Ad26.COV2.S vaccination and SARS-CoV-2 variants. The overall study: The study gave Ad26.COV2.S intramuscularly, once or twice 56 days apart. Study-level results: Vaccine recipients showed a spike-specific TCR breadth that was higher than in placebo recipients.

Assay used: immunoSEQ multiplex PCR; TCRdb lists only in-frame clones, some missing. The repertoire holds around 340,000 clones, with 75% to 90% as singletons. Concerning this clone itself: Its antigen is not known. Other DNA sequences in the same sample also yield this CDR3.

Germline CDR1 is LGHDT and CDR2 is YNNKEL (reference sequence). This CDR3 spans 15 amino acids. With 1 base clipped from V and 4 bases from J, the junction kept 2 bases outside the gene matches. Treatment given: about 20 received Ad26.COV2.S at low or high dose, single or two shots; roughly five received placebo; per-sample allocation not given. Sampling was done on day 63 after the first vaccine or placebo injection. The vaccine antigen was prefusion-stabilized Wuhan SARS-CoV-2 spike. This chain uses TRBV3-1 (or the pseudogene TRBV3-2) with TRBJ2-2; 8 positions match TRBD1. Sequenced here: peripheral blood, sampled in a trial of Ad26.COV2.S vaccine versus placebo. This TCR derives from a person aged 18 to 59 who received the Ad26.COV2.S COVID-19 vaccine or a placebo. CDR3 nucleotides: TGTGCCAGCAGCCAAGGGACAGGGCGCACCGGGGAGCTGTTTTTT. This codes for CASSQGTGRTGELFF.